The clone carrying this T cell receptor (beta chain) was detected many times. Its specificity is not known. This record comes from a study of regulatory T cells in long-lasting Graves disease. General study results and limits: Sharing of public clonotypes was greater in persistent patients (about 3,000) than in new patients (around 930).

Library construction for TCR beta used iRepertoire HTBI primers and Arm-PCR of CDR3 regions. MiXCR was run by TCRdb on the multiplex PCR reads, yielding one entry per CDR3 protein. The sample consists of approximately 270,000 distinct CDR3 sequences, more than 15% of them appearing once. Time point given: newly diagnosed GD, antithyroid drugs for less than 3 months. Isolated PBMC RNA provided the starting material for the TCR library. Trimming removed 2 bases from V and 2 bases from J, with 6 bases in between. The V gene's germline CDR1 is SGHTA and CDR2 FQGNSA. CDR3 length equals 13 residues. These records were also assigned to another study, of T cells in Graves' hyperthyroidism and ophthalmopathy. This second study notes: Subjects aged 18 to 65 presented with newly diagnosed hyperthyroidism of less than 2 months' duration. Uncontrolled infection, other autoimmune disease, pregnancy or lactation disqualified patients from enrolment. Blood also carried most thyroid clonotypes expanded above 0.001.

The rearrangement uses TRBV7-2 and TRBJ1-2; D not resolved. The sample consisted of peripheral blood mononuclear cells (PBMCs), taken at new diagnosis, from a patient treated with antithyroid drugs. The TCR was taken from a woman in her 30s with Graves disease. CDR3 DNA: TGTGCCAGCAGCTTACAACAGAACTATGGCTACACCTTC. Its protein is CASSLQQNYGYTF.